Listed here is a single TCR beta chain. Some clones are missing from TCRdb's copy, which holds only in-frame ones; the method was immunoSEQ multiplex PCR. Here the sample spans 100,000 to 130,000 clones, approximately 90% being singletons. This record comes from a study of OX40 agonist ivuxolimab in advanced cancers. About the research overall: People in dose escalation had one of these cancers: hepatocellular carcinoma, melanoma, renal cell or head and neck cancer.

J was trimmed by 3 bases and V by 5 bases; bases with no gene match: 3. The CDR3 is made up of 15 amino acids. The V gene's germline CDR1 is SGHDN and CDR2 FVKESK. This chain uses TRBV14 with TRBJ2-3; 12 bases line up with TRBD2. The TCR was taken from an adult with an advanced solid tumor such as melanoma, head and neck, liver or kidney cancer. The sample consisted of CD4+ or CD8+ T cells sorted from blood, taken in a trial of the OX40 agonist ivuxolimab. The CDR3 nucleotides are TGTGCCAGCAGCTTACTAGCGGGGGGAACAGATACGCAGTATTTT. It is translated as CASSLLAGGTDTQYF.